These 20 T cell receptor beta chains were all obtained from the same sample, sequenced in a study of blood T cell repertoires in COVID-19. Measured with immunoSEQ multiplex PCR; TCRdb has only the in-frame clones, and not every one. The table has about 130,000 clones, roughly four fifths seen once. Material for sequencing was peripheral blood. All receptors derive from a human donor in a cohort sampled during active COVID-19.

V is TRBV2 and J is TRBJ1-2; D not resolved. V was cut by 3 bases and J by 4 bases, with 6 bases left in between. Germline loops: CDR1 SNHLY, CDR2 FYNNEI. The CDR3 has 12 amino acids. CDR3 DNA sequence: TGTGCCAGCAGTGAGGCGGGCTATGGCTACACCTTC. This translates into CASSEAGYGYTF.

The chain recombines TRBV5-4 with TRBJ1-1; D ambiguous. The length of the CDR3 is 15 residues. Trimming took 0 bases from V and 2 from J, leaving 11 bases between them. Germline CDR1 is SGHNT and CDR2 is YYREEE (reference sequence). CDR3 nucleotide sequence: TGTGCCAGCAGCTTGGTCGGTCGTGTAAACACTGAAGCTTTCTTT. Protein: CASSLVGRVNTEAFF.

V is TRBV6-5 and J is TRBJ1-5, with D possibly matching TRBD1 (5 bases). Trimming shortened V by 7 bases and J by 2 bases, and 12 bases separated the two germline ends. This CDR3 has 14 residues. The germline V gene has CDR1 MNHEY and CDR2 SVGAGI. CDR3 loop: CASIGRVGNQPQHF. In DNA form, the CDR3 reads TGTGCCAGCATCGGCAGGGTTGGCAATCAGCCCCAGCATTTT.

The V and J genes are TRBV5-1 and TRBJ1-1; the match to TRBD1 covers 7 bases. Trimming took 0 bases from V and 0 from J; bases not matched to a gene: 5. Germline V gene sequence: CDR1 SGHRS, CDR2 YFSETQ. CDR3 length: 16 amino acids. CDR3 residues: CASSLVTGALNTEAFF. The CDR3 bases are TGCGCCAGCAGCTTGGTAACAGGGGCCCTGAACACTGAAGCTTTCTTT.

The V call is TRBV6-1, the J call TRBJ2-2; 8 positions match TRBD2. This CDR3 spans 15 amino acids. V dropped 2 bases and J dropped 4; count of bases not matched to a gene: 3. Looked up from germline, CDR1 is MNHNS and CDR2 is SASEGT. DNA for the CDR3: TGTGCCAGCAGTGAAAAGCGGGGGACCACCGGGGAGCTGTTTTTT. Its protein is CASSEKRGTTGELFF.

The chain carries TRBV7-9 and TRBJ2-1; TRBD2 aligns across 11 bases. Germline V gives CDR1 SEHNR, CDR2 FQNEAQ (reference sequence). J was trimmed by 4 bases and V by 5 bases; bases with no gene match: 4. This CDR3 contains 15 residues. This chain's CDR3 is CASSPTSGGYNEQFF. The CDR3 bases are TGTGCCAGCAGCCCAACTAGCGGGGGATACAATGAGCAGTTCTTC.

The genes are TRBV2 and TRBJ1-2; D gene unclear. V lost 0 bases and J lost 8, with 16 bases in between. The germline gives CDR1 SNHLY, CDR2 FYNNEI. The CDR3 is made up of 15 amino acids. The CDR3 is CASSEALLNRGGYTF. The DNA for the CDR3 is TGTGCCAGCAGTGAAGCCCTCCTAAACCGCGGAGGCTACACCTTC.

This clone was recorded a few times. The identical CDR3 is also encoded by other nucleotide sequences in the sample. The J gene is TRBJ1-1, the V gene TRBV20-1; D remains ambiguous. This CDR3 is 11 amino acids long. CDR1 is DFQATT and CDR2 is SNEGSKA in the germline V gene (reference sequence). Trimming shortened V by 6 bases and J by 0 bases, and 5 bases separated the two germline ends. Written as DNA, the CDR3 is TGCAGTGCCGGAGTGAACACTGAAGCTTTCTTT. The encoded protein is CSAGVNTEAFF.

Only a few counts were recorded for this clone. The chain joins TRBV5-4 to TRBJ2-5; 8 bases agree with TRBD2. The CDR3 consists of 15 residues. The ends lost 2 bases at V and 1 base at J; junction bases unmatched: 4. Germline CDR1 is SGHNT and CDR2 is YYREEE (reference sequence). This CDR3 reads CASSFGSGAQETQYF. The DNA of the CDR3 is TGTGCCAGCAGCTTCGGTAGCGGGGCCCAAGAGACCCAGTACTTC.

The chain recombines TRBV12-3 or TRBV12-4 with TRBJ2-7; no clear D gene. The CDR3 contains 13 residues. The ends were cut back, 3 bases at V and 1 base at J, with 7 bases in the middle. The CDR3 DNA reads TGTGCCAGCAGTTTTACTTTATCCTACGAGCAGTACTTC. It codes for CASSFTLSYEQYF.

This clone was observed many times. V and J are TRBV30 and TRBJ1-2; D may be TRBD1 (5 bases). The CDR3 runs to 14 residues. Trimming took off 2 bases at V and 7 bases at J, with 17 bases between the two ends. From germline, CDR1 is GTSNPN and CDR2 SVGIG (reference sequence). This CDR3 reads CAWSLGASEAGYTF. The CDR3 DNA follows: TGTGCCTGGAGTTTAGGGGCGTCTGAGGCTGGCTACACCTTC.

V usage is TRBV4-2 and J usage is TRBJ1-3; D gene ambiguous. Germline-derived CDR1 and CDR2 are LGHNA and YNFKEQ. The germline V and J ends were trimmed by 0 bases and 0 bases, with 12 bases remaining between them. This CDR3 is 17 amino acids long. The CDR3 DNA reads TGTGCCAGCAGCCAAGATTTGGTAGACTTCTCTGGAAACACCATATATTTT. Protein sequence: CASSQDLVDFSGNTIYF.

CDR3 nucleotides: TGTGCCAGCAGCTTGGGTGTGACTTCATTCGAGCAGTACTTC. It translates to CASSLGVTSFEQYF. The chain joins TRBV5-6 to TRBJ2-7; unclear D gene. V was pared by 0 bases and J by 6 bases, with 13 bases between. This CDR3 region has 14 residues. CDR1 and CDR2 from the germline V gene are SGHDT and YYEEEE.

This clone has just one count. The chain uses TRBV13 and TRBJ1-1; unclear D gene. The CDR3 is 13 amino acids. Per germline, CDR1 PRHDT and CDR2 FYEKMQ (reference sequence). Trimming took off 0 bases at V and 5 bases at J, with 7 bases between the two ends. CDR3 amino acids: CASSLGGSTEAFF. CDR3 bases: TGTGCCAGCAGCTTAGGGGGGAGTACTGAAGCTTTCTTT. Combining the CDR3 with reference TRBV13 and TRBJ1-1 gives the whole variable domain AAGVIQSPRHLIKEKRETATLKCYPIPRHDTVYWYQQGPGQDPQFLISFYEKMQSDKGSIPDRFSAQQFSDYHSELNMSSLELGDSALYFCASSLGGSTEAFFGQGTRLTVV.

The J gene is TRBJ1-6, the V gene TRBV11-2, with D tentatively TRBD1 (6 bases). Deletions cut 8 bases from V and 7 bases from J, with 15 bases between. This CDR3 is 14 amino acids long. CDR1 SGHAT and CDR2 FQNNGV come from the germline V gene. The CDR3 loop reads CASRKTGSNSPLHF. The CDR3 DNA sequence: TGTGCCAGCCGTAAGACAGGTTCAAATTCACCCCTCCACTTT.

V gene TRBV11-3 combines with J gene TRBJ1-3, with unresolved D. This CDR3 spans 19 amino acids. Germline V gene sequence: CDR1 SGHNT, CDR2 YENEEA. Deletions cut 3 bases from V and 0 bases from J, with 21 bases between. The CDR3 region is CASSFHIPREPSSGNTIYF. The CDR3 DNA reads TGTGCCAGCAGCTTCCATATTCCCCGTGAGCCGAGCTCTGGAAACACCATATATTTT.

The rearrangement uses TRBV3-1 (or the pseudogene TRBV3-2) and TRBJ2-4; 12 bases align to TRBD2. Trimming took 7 bases from V and 1 from J; bases not matched to a gene: 5. CDR1 and CDR2 (germline): LGHDT, YNNKEL (reference sequence). This CDR3 region has 16 residues. The CDR3 nucleotides read TGTGCCAGCACCGGTACTAGCGGGGGGGCCAAAAACATTCAGTACTTC. Translated, it gives CASTGTSGGAKNIQYF.

The genes are TRBV19 and TRBJ2-3; TRBD2 matches 9 bases. The CDR3 consists of 20 residues. V shed 3 bases and J 3 bases; nucleotides not matched to a gene: 19. Germline values: CDR1 LNHDA, CDR2 SQIVND (reference sequence). The CDR3 sequence is CASSIGSGIGGGARTDTQYF. In DNA form, the CDR3 reads TGTGCCAGTAGTATCGGATCGGGGATAGGCGGGGGGGCCCGGACAGATACGCAGTATTTT.

The chain joins TRBV11-3 to TRBJ2-1, with D possibly matching TRBD2 (5 bases). Germline lookup yields CDR1 SGHNT and CDR2 YENEEA. Trimming removed 1 base at V and 6 bases at J, with 10 bases between. This CDR3 contains 14 residues. The CDR3 DNA reads TGTGCCAGCAGCTTAGGGCAGACTACCAATGAGCAGTTCTTC. Its translation is CASSLGQTTNEQFF.

The J gene is TRBJ2-7, the V gene TRBV3-1 (or the pseudogene TRBV3-2); D unresolved. Deletions cut 0 bases from V and 0 bases from J, with 9 bases between. Germline-derived CDR1 and CDR2 are LGHDT and YNNKEL (reference sequence). The CDR3 is made up of 15 amino acids. DNA of the CDR3: TGTGCCAGCAGCCAAGATCTCTTGAGCTCCTACGAGCAGTACTTC. It yields the protein CASSQDLLSSYEQYF.